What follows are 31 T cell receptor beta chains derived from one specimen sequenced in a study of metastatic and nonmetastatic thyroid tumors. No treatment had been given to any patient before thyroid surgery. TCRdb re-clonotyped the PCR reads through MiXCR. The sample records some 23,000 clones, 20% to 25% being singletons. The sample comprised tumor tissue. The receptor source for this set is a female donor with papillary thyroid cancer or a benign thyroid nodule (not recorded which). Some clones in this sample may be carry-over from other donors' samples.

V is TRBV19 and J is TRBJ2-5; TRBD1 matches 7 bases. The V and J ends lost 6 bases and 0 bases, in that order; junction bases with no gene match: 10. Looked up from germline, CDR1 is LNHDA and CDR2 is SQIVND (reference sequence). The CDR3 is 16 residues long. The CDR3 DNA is TGTGCCAGTAGCAACTCCAGGACAGGTAACCAAGAGACCCAGTACTTC. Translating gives CASSNSRTGNQETQYF.

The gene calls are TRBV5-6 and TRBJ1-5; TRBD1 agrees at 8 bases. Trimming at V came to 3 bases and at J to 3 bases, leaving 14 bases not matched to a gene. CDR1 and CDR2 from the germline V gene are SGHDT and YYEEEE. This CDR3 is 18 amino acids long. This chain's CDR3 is CASSSRVFDRGSNQPQHF. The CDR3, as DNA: TGTGCCAGCAGCTCGAGGGTCTTTGACAGGGGTTCCAATCAGCCCCAGCATTTT.

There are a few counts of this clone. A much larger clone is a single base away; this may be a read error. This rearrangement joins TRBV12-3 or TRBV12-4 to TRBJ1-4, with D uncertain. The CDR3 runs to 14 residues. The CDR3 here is CASSLQRMGGKLSF. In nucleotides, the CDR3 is TGTGCCAGCAGTTTACAACGGATGGGAGGAAAACTGTCTTTT.

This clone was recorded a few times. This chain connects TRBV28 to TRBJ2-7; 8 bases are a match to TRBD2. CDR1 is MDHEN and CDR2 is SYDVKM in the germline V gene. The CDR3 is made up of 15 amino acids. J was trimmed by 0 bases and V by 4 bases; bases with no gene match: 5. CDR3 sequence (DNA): TGTGCCAGCAGTTCAACGACTAGCGCCTCCTACGAGCAGTACTTC. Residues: CASSSTTSASYEQYF.

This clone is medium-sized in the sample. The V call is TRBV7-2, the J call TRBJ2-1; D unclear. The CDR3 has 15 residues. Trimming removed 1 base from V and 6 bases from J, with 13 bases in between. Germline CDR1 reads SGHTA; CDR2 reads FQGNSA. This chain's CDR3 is CASSLGLQPSNEQFF. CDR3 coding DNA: TGTGCCAGCAGCTTAGGGCTACAACCGTCCAATGAGCAGTTCTTC. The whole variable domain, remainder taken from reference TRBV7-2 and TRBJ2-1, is GAGVSQSPSNKVTEKGKDVELRCDPISGHTALYWYRQSLGQGLEFLIYFQGNSAPDKSGLPSDRFSAERTGGSVSTLTIQRTQQEDSAVYLCASSLGLQPSNEQFFGPGTRLTVL.

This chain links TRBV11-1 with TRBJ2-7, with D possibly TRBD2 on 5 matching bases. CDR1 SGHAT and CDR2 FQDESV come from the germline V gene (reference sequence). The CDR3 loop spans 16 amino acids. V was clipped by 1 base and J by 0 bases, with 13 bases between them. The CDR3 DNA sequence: TGTGCCAGCAGCTTAGGCCGGGGTTCTTACTCCTACGAGCAGTACTTC. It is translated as CASSLGRGSYSYEQYF.

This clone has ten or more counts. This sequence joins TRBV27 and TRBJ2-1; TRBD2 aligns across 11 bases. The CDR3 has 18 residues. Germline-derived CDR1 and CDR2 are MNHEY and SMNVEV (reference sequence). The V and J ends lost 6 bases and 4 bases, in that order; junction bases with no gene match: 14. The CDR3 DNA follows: TGTGCCAGCAGCACCTCCCTCATAGCGGGAGGGCAATACAATGAGCAGTTCTTC. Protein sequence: CASSTSLIAGGQYNEQFF.

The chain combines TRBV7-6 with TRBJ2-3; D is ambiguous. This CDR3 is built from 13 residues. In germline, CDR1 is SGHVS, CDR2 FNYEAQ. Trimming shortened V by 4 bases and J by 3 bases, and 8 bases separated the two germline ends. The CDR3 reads CASSSRITDTQYF. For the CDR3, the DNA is TGTGCCAGCAGCTCTAGGATAACAGATACGCAGTATTTT.

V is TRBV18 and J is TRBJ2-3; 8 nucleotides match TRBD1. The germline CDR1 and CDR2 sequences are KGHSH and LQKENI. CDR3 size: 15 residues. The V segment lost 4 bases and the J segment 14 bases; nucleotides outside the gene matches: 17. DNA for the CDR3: TGTGCCAGCTCACTCAGCCAGGGGGCGGCAGATACGGTGTATTTT. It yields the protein CASSLSQGAADTVYF.

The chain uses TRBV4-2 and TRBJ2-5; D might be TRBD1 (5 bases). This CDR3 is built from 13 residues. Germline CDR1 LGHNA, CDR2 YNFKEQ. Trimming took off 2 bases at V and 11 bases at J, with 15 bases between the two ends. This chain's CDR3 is CASSQRTLSSQYF. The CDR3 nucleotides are TGTGCCAGCAGCCAAAGGACATTGAGTAGTCAGTACTTC.

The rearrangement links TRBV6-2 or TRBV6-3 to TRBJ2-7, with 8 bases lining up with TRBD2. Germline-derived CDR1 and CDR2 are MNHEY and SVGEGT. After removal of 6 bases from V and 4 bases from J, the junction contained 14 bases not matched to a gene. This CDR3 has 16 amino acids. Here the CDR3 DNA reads TGTGCCAGCAGGCAACCTCCTACTAGCGGAGCTTACGAGCAGTACTTC. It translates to CASRQPPTSGAYEQYF.

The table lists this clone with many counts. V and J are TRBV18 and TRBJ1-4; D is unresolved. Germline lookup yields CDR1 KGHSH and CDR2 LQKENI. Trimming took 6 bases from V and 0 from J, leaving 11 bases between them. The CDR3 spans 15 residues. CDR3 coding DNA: TGTGCCAGCTCTCTATCAGGTGCAACTAATGAAAAACTGTTTTTT. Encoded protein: CASSLSGATNEKLFF. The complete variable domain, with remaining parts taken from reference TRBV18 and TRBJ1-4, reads NAGVMQNPRHLVRRRGQEARLRCSPMKGHSHVYWYRQLPEEGLKFMVYLQKENIIDESGMPKERFSAEFPKEGPSILRIQQVVRGDSAAYFCASSLSGATNEKLFFGSGTQLSVL.

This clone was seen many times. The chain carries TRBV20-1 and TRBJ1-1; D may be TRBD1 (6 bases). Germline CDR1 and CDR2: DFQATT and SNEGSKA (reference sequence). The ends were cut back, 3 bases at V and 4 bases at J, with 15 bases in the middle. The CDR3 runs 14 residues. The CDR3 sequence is CSASPPPGATEAFF. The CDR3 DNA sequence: TGCAGTGCTAGTCCCCCCCCGGGGGCCACTGAAGCTTTCTTT.

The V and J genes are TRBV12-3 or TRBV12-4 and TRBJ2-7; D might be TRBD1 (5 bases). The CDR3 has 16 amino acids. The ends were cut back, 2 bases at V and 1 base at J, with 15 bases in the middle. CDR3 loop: CASSLSRATVSYEQYF. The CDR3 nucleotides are TGTGCCAGCAGTTTATCGAGAGCGACAGTTTCCTACGAGCAGTACTTC.

The CDR3 loop reads CASSPGGSPRNTEAFF. Written as DNA, the CDR3 is TGTGCCAGCAGCCCCGGCGGCAGCCCGAGGAACACTGAAGCTTTCTTT. The chain recombines TRBV6-2 or TRBV6-3 with TRBJ1-1; D unclear. CDR1 MNHEY and CDR2 SVGEGT come from the germline V gene. The CDR3 covers 16 residues. Between the trimmed V and J ends, which lost 6 bases and 1 base, there was a span of 18 bases.

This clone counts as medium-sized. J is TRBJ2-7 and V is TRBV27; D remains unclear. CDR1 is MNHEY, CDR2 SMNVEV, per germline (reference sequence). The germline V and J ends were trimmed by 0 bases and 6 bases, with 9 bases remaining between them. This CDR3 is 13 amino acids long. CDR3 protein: CASSLSWIGEQYF. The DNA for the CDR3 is TGTGCCAGCAGTTTATCCTGGATCGGCGAGCAGTACTTC.

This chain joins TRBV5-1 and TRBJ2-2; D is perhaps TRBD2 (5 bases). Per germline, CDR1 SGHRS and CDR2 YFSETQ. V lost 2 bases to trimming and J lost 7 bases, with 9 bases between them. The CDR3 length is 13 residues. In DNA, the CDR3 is TGCGCCAGCAGCTTCTGGGAGATCGGGGAGCTGTTTTTT. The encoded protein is CASSFWEIGELFF.

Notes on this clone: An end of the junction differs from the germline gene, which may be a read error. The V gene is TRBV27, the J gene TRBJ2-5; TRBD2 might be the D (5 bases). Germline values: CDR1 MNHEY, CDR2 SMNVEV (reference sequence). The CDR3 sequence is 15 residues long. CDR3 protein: CASSLRWGTRDTPYF. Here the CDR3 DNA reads TGTGCCAGCAGCTTACGTTGGGGAACGAGGGATACCCCGTACTTC.

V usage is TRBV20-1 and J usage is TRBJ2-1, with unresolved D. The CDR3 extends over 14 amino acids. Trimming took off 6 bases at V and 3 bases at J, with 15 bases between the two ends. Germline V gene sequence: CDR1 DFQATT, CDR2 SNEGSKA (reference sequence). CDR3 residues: CSALSSFSYNEQFF. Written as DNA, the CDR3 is TGCAGTGCGCTAAGTAGTTTTAGCTACAATGAGCAGTTCTTC.

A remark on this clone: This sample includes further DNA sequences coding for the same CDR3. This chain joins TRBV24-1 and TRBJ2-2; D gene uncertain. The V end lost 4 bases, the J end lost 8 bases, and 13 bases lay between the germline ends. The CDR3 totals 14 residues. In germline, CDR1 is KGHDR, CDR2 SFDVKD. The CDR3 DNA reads TGTGCCACCAGTGAGAGATTTAGGGCAGGGGAGCTGTTTTTT. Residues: CATSERFRAGELFF.

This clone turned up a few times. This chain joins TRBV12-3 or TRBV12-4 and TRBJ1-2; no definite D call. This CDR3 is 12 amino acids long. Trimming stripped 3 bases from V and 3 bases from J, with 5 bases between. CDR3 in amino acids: CASSFDHYGYTF. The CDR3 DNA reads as TGTGCCAGCAGTTTCGATCACTATGGCTACACCTTC.

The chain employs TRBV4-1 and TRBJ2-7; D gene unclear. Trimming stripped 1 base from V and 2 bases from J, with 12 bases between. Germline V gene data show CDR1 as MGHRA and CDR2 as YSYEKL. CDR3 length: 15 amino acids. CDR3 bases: TGCGCCAGCAGCCAAGTACCGGACGGACCCTACGAGCAGTACTTC. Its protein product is CASSQVPDGPYEQYF.

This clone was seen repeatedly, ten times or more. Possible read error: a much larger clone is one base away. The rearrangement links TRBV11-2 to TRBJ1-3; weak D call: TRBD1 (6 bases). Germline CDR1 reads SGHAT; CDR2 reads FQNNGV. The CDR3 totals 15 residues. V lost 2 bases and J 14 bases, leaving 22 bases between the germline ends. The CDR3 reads CASSLTRDNPRAVYF. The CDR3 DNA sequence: TGTGCCAGCAGCTTAACTCGGGACAATCCCAGAGCGGTATATTTT. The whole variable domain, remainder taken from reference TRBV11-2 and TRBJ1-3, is EAGVAQSPRYKIIEKRQSVAFWCNPISGHATLYWYQQILGQGPKLLIQFQNNGVVDDSQLPKDRFSAERLKGVDSTLKIQPAKLEDSAVYLCASSLTRDNPRAVYFGEGSWLTVV.

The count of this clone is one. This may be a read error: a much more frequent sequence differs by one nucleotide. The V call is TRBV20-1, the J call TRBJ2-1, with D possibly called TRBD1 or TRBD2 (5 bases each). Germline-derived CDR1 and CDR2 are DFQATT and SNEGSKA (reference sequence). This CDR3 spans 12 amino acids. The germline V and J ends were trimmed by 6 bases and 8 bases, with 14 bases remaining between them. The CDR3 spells CSAGLGVDEQFF. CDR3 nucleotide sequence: TGCAGTGCCGGATTGGGGGTCGATGAGCAGTTCTTC.

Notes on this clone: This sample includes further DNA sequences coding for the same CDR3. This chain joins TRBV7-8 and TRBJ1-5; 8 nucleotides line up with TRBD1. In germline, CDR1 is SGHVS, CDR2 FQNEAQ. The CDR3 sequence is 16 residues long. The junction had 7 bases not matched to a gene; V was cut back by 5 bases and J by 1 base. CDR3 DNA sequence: TGTGCCAGCAGCCCGAGCGGGACAGGAAGCAATCAGCCCCAGCATTTT. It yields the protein CASSPSGTGSNQPQHF. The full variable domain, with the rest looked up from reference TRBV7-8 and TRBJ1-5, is GAGVSQSPRYKVAKRGQDVALRCDPISGHVSLFWYQQALGQGPEFLTYFQNEAQLDKSGLPSDRFFAERPEGSVSTLKIQRTQQEDSAVYLCASSPSGTGSNQPQHFGDGTRLSIL.

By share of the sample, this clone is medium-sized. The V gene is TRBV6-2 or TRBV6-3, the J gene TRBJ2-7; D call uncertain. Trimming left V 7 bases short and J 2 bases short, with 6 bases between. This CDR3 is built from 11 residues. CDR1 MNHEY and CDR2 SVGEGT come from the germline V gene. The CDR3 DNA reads TGTGCCAGCAAAAGGGCCTACGAGCAGTACTTC. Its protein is CASKRAYEQYF.

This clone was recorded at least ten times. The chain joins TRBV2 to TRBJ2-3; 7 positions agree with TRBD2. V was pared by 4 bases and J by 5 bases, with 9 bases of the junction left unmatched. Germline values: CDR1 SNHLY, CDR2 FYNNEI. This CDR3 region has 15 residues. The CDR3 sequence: CASSARETRRDTQYF. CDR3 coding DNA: TGTGCCAGCAGTGCGCGGGAGACGAGACGAGATACGCAGTATTTT.

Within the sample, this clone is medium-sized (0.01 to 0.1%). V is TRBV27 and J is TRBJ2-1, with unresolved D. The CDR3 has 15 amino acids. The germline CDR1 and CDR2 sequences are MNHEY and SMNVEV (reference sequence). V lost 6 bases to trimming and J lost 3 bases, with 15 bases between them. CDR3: CASRYESIGYNEQFF. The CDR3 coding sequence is TGTGCCAGCAGATACGAGTCCATCGGCTACAATGAGCAGTTCTTC.

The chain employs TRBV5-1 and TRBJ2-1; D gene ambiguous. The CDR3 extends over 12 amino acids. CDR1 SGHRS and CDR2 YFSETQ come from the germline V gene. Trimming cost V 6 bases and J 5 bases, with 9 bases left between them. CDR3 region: CASTSLHNEQFF. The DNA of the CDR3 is TGCGCCAGCACCTCTCTTCACAATGAGCAGTTCTTC.

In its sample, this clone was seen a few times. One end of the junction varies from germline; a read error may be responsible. The DNA for the CDR3 is TGTGCCAGCGGATTTAGCGGGGGAGGCTCCTACAATGAGCAGTCCTTC. This codes for CASGFSGGGSYNEQSF. The J gene is TRBJ2-1, the V gene TRBV6-4, with TRBD2 identical over 9 bases. The length of the CDR3 is 16 residues. Germline V gene sequence: CDR1 MRHNA, CDR2 SNTAGT.

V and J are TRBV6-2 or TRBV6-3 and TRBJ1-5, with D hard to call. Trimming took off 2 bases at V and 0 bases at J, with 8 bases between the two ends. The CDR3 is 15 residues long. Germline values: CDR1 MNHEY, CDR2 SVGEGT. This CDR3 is CASSYSQVSNQPQHF. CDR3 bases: TGTGCCAGCAGTTACAGTCAAGTTAGCAATCAGCCCCAGCATTTT.